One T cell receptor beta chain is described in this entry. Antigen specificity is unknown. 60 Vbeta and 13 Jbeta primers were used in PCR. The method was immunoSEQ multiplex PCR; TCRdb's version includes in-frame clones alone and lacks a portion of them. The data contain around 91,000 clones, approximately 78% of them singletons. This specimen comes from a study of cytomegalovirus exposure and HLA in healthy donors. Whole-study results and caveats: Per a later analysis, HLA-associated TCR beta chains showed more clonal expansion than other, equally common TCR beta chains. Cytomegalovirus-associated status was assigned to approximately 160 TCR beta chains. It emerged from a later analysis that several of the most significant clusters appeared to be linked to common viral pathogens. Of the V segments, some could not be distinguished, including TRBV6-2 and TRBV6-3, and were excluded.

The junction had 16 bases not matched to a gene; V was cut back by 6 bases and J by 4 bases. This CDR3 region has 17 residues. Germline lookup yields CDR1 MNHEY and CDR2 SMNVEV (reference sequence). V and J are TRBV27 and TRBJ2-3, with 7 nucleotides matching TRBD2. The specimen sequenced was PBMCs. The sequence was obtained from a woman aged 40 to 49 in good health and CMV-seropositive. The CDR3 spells CASRPLLTRGVSDTQYF. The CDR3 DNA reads TGTGCCAGCAGACCTTTACTTACACGGGGGGTATCAGATACGCAGTATTTT.